This T cell receptor beta chain came from a study of blood T cells in healthy people across ages. General study findings and limits: As age increased, TCR beta diversity per million T cells fell in a roughly linear fashion. Naive CD4+ cell counts and diversity both ran higher in long-lived than in aged donors.

The CDR3 is made up of 13 amino acids. V gave up 4 bases and J gave up 1 base, with 10 bases separating them. Per the germline V gene, CDR1 is DFQATT and CDR2 is SNEGSKA (reference sequence). On this clonotype itself: As yet, its antigen is unknown.

Sample-barcoded 5' priming and a J-beta primer mix drove a second PCR of 7 to 11 cycles. TCRdb reprocessed the 5' RACE reads via MiXCR and lists one record per CDR3 protein. The sample shows over 1,500,000 distinct CDR3 sequences, less than 50% of them seen only once. Sequenced sample: blood. The chain combines TRBV20-1 with TRBJ1-1; possible D gene TRBD1, 5 bases. This sequence was found in a woman in her thirties or forties in good health. CDR3 loop: CSAIGGGNTEAFF. The DNA of the CDR3 is TGCAGTGCTATTGGGGGAGGGAACACTGAAGCTTTCTTT.